This T cell receptor beta chain comes out of a study of blood T cells in healthy people across ages. Overall study results and limits: The CMV status of each donor remained undetermined, and this could have confounded shifts in expanded clonotypes.

For this clonotype: The antigen is undetermined.

Germline V gene data show CDR1 as DFQATT and CDR2 as SNEGSKA (reference sequence). This CDR3 spans 14 amino acids. V shed 6 bases and J shed 3 bases, with 18 bases lying between them. A second roughly 6 to 12 cycle PCR used barcoded and J-beta primers. A template-switch adaptor containing 12 random nucleotides labeled each cDNA molecule. TCRdb re-called the 5' RACE reads through MiXCR, storing one row per CDR3 protein. The sample carries hundreds of thousands of distinct CDR3 sequences, about 47% recorded once. In terms of origin and age, donors were healthy Caucasian individuals from Russia aged about 6 to 90.

Source material: blood. The clonotype originates from a man at least 80 years old in good health. J is TRBJ2-7 and V is TRBV20-1; weak D call: TRBD2 (5 bases). CDR3 sequence reads: CSARAWELGYEQYF. In DNA, the CDR3 is TGCAGTGCCCGGGCCTGGGAGCTCGGCTACGAGCAGTACTTC.